These T cell receptor beta chains were read from a single sample in a study of T-cell reconstitution after alpha-beta-depleted transplantation in children. TCRdb re-analysed the PCR reads in MiXCR, keeping a single row per CDR3 protein. In the table there are roughly 590,000 distinct CDR3 sequences, approximately 17% of which are singletons. The starting material was PBMCs from the stem cell graft donor, obtained from the stem cell graft. The source is a human donor who donated a stem cell graft to a child with acute myeloid leukemia. Each CDR3 is given with its conserved first and last residue. Fields, in order: J gene, D gene, V gene, clone size, CDR3 protein, CDR3 DNA. D genes are given only for firm matches. Clone size, where shown, is once, few, many, or a class for clones that have expanded.

J gene: TRBJ2-7
D gene: -
V gene: TRBV9
clone size: many
CDR3 protein: CASSVGGPYEQYF
CDR3 DNA: TGTGCCAGCAGCGTGGGGGGTCCCTACGAGCAGTACTTC

J gene: TRBJ2-7
D gene: TRBD2
V gene: TRBV6-1
clone size: -
CDR3 protein: CASSEDLAGAFEQYF
CDR3 DNA: TGTGCCAGCAGTGAAGACCTAGCGGGGGCTTTCGAGCAGTACTTC

J gene: TRBJ2-3
D gene: -
V gene: TRBV15
clone size: few
CDR3 protein: CATRGGPFLGGGPTLDTQYF
CDR3 DNA: TGTGCCACCCGAGGTGGGCCTTTTCTCGGGGGAGGCCCTACACTTGATACGCAGTATTTT

J gene: TRBJ1-1
D gene: TRBD1
V gene: TRBV5-1
clone size: -
CDR3 protein: CASSLRTGPTEAFF
CDR3 DNA: TGCGCCAGCAGCTTAAGGACAGGGCCCACTGAAGCTTTCTTT

J gene: TRBJ1-3
D gene: -
V gene: TRBV5-1
clone size: few
CDR3 protein: CASSFTSPGNTIYF
CDR3 DNA: TGCGCCAGCAGCTTCACCAGCCCCGGAAACACCATATATTTT

J gene: TRBJ1-2
D gene: -
V gene: TRBV27
clone size: few
CDR3 protein: CASSLKEGYGYTF
CDR3 DNA: TGTGCCAGCAGTTTAAAGGAAGGCTATGGCTACACCTTC

J gene: TRBJ2-2
D gene: -
V gene: TRBV19
clone size: -
CDR3 protein: CASKVGTSLNTGELFF
CDR3 DNA: TGTGCCAGTAAGGTCGGGACTTCCCTCAACACCGGGGAGCTGTTTTTT

J gene: TRBJ1-1
D gene: -
V gene: TRBV20-1
clone size: many
CDR3 protein: CSAKVPGPPPNTEAFF
CDR3 DNA: TGCAGTGCTAAGGTTCCGGGCCCTCCCCCGAACACTGAAGCTTTCTTT

J gene: TRBJ1-6
D gene: -
V gene: TRBV27
clone size: few
CDR3 protein: CASSGQSDSPLHF
CDR3 DNA: TGTGCCAGCTCTGGACAGTCGGATTCACCCCTCCACTTT

J gene: TRBJ2-1
D gene: TRBD2
V gene: TRBV5-1
clone size: -
CDR3 protein: CASSFTSGEPYNEQFF
CDR3 DNA: TGCGCCAGCAGCTTTACTAGCGGGGAACCTTACAATGAGCAGTTCTTC

J gene: TRBJ1-4
D gene: -
V gene: TRBV4-3
clone size: few
CDR3 protein: CASSPLTVATNEKLFF
CDR3 DNA: TGCGCCAGCAGCCCTTTGACAGTTGCAACTAATGAAAAACTGTTTTTT

J gene: TRBJ1-2
D gene: TRBD1
V gene: TRBV4-3
clone size: few
CDR3 protein: CASSQDPGGYYGYTF
CDR3 DNA: TGCGCCAGCAGCCAAGATCCAGGGGGGTACTATGGCTACACCTTC

J gene: TRBJ2-7
D gene: TRBD1
V gene: TRBV6-1
clone size: few
CDR3 protein: CASSRQGSSYEQYF
CDR3 DNA: TGTGCCAGCAGTCGACAGGGAAGCTCCTACGAGCAGTACTTC

J gene: TRBJ1-6
D gene: -
V gene: TRBV7-2
clone size: few
CDR3 protein: CASSLVSPLHF
CDR3 DNA: TGTGCCAGCAGCTTAGTTTCACCCCTCCACTTT

J gene: TRBJ2-1
D gene: -
V gene: TRBV12-3/TRBV12-4
clone size: -
CDR3 protein: CASSPPGLGTYNEQFF
CDR3 DNA: TGTGCCAGCAGTCCCCCCGGACTGGGCACCTACAATGAGCAGTTCTTC

J gene: TRBJ2-1
D gene: -
V gene: TRBV20-1
clone size: few
CDR3 protein: CSAESGWTYNEQFF
CDR3 DNA: TGCAGTGCCGAGAGCGGATGGACCTACAATGAGCAGTTCTTC

J gene: TRBJ2-2
D gene: -
V gene: TRBV29-1
clone size: few
CDR3 protein: CSVEDSSGTGELFF
CDR3 DNA: TGCAGCGTTGAAGACTCAAGCGGTACCGGGGAGCTGTTTTTT

J gene: TRBJ2-5
D gene: -
V gene: TRBV20-1
clone size: many
CDR3 protein: CSASGAAHNQETQYF
CDR3 DNA: TGCAGTGCTAGTGGAGCGGCTCACAACCAAGAGACCCAGTACTTC

J gene: TRBJ2-3
D gene: -
V gene: TRBV20-1
clone size: -
CDR3 protein: CSAKRWADALDTQYF
CDR3 DNA: TGCAGTGCTAAGAGATGGGCAGACGCACTTGATACGCAGTATTTT

J gene: TRBJ2-3
D gene: -
V gene: TRBV6-4
clone size: few
CDR3 protein: CASSDSQGSTDTQYF
CDR3 DNA: TGTGCCAGCAGTGACTCACAGGGAAGCACAGATACGCAGTATTTT

J gene: TRBJ2-3
D gene: -
V gene: TRBV5-1
clone size: -
CDR3 protein: CASSYTSNSDTQYF
CDR3 DNA: TGCGCCAGCAGCTATACATCAAACTCAGATACGCAGTATTTT

J gene: TRBJ2-3
D gene: -
V gene: TRBV29-1
clone size: few
CDR3 protein: CSVELVDTQYF
CDR3 DNA: TGCAGCGTTGAGTTGGTGGATACGCAGTATTTT

J gene: TRBJ2-2
D gene: -
V gene: TRBV12-3/TRBV12-4
clone size: few
CDR3 protein: CASSFRTNTGELFF
CDR3 DNA: TGTGCCAGCAGTTTCCGGACCAACACCGGGGAGCTGTTTTTT

J gene: TRBJ1-2
D gene: TRBD1
V gene: TRBV29-1
clone size: many
CDR3 protein: CSVLTGVDYGYTF
CDR3 DNA: TGCAGCGTCCTGACAGGGGTAGACTATGGCTACACCTTC

J gene: TRBJ1-1
D gene: -
V gene: TRBV5-1
clone size: many
CDR3 protein: CASSLGVGGGTEAFF
CDR3 DNA: TGCGCCAGCAGCTTGGGCGTGGGAGGTGGCACTGAAGCTTTCTTT

J gene: TRBJ1-4
D gene: TRBD1
V gene: TRBV28
clone size: -
CDR3 protein: CASSKTGWSEKLFF
CDR3 DNA: TGTGCCAGCAGTAAGACAGGGTGGAGTGAAAAACTGTTTTTT

J gene: TRBJ1-1
D gene: -
V gene: TRBV20-1
clone size: -
CDR3 protein: CSARWGMNTEAFF
CDR3 DNA: TGCAGTGCTAGATGGGGGATGAACACTGAAGCTTTCTTT

J gene: TRBJ2-2
D gene: -
V gene: TRBV6-1
clone size: few
CDR3 protein: CASSEMVINTGELFF
CDR3 DNA: TGTGCCAGCAGTGAAATGGTGATAAACACCGGGGAGCTGTTTTTT

J gene: TRBJ2-3
D gene: TRBD2
V gene: TRBV5-5
clone size: few
CDR3 protein: CASSLKRGALSTDTQYF
CDR3 DNA: TGTGCCAGCAGCTTGAAGCGGGGGGCTCTTAGCACAGATACGCAGTATTTT

J gene: TRBJ2-5
D gene: TRBD1
V gene: TRBV29-1
clone size: many
CDR3 protein: CSVERDRGETQYF
CDR3 DNA: TGCAGCGTTGAGAGGGACAGGGGGGAGACCCAGTACTTC

J gene: TRBJ2-3
D gene: -
V gene: TRBV11-2
clone size: -
CDR3 protein: CASSLDMGPDTQYF
CDR3 DNA: TGTGCCAGCAGCTTAGATATGGGGCCAGATACGCAGTATTTT

J gene: TRBJ2-1
D gene: TRBD2
V gene: TRBV27
clone size: -
CDR3 protein: CASRKGLGNYNEQFF
CDR3 DNA: TGTGCCAGCAGGAAGGGACTAGGGAATTACAATGAGCAGTTCTTC

J gene: TRBJ2-2
D gene: TRBD2
V gene: TRBV7-3
clone size: few
CDR3 protein: CASSFTGTSRTGELFF
CDR3 DNA: TGTGCCAGCAGCTTTACCGGGACTAGTCGTACCGGGGAGCTGTTTTTT

J gene: TRBJ2-3
D gene: TRBD2
V gene: TRBV12-3/TRBV12-4
clone size: few
CDR3 protein: CASSLRLAKPYF
CDR3 DNA: TGTGCCAGCAGTTTAAGACTAGCAAAACCGTATTTT

J gene: TRBJ2-2
D gene: -
V gene: TRBV6-5
clone size: -
CDR3 protein: CASSYDPGGVNTGELFF
CDR3 DNA: TGTGCCAGCAGTTACGACCCAGGCGGGGTAAACACCGGGGAGCTGTTTTTT

J gene: TRBJ2-3
D gene: -
V gene: TRBV24-1
clone size: few
CDR3 protein: CATSDSPSTDTQYF
CDR3 DNA: TGTGCCACCAGTGATTCGCCTAGCACAGATACGCAGTATTTT

J gene: TRBJ1-1
D gene: -
V gene: TRBV7-2
clone size: -
CDR3 protein: CASSLRGGGNTEAFF
CDR3 DNA: TGTGCCAGCAGCTTAAGGGGCGGGGGGAACACTGAAGCTTTCTTT

J gene: TRBJ2-7
D gene: -
V gene: TRBV7-9
clone size: -
CDR3 protein: CASSFGQSEQYF
CDR3 DNA: TGTGCCAGCAGCTTCGGTCAGAGCGAGCAGTACTTC

J gene: TRBJ1-5
D gene: -
V gene: TRBV15
clone size: -
CDR3 protein: CATSRGQEGTNQPQHF
CDR3 DNA: TGTGCCACCAGCAGAGGACAGGAAGGAACCAATCAGCCCCAGCATTTT

J gene: TRBJ1-2
D gene: -
V gene: TRBV20-1
clone size: many
CDR3 protein: CSARADGPYGYTF
CDR3 DNA: TGCAGTGCTAGAGCAGACGGACCTTATGGCTACACCTTC

J gene: TRBJ1-1
D gene: -
V gene: TRBV3-1
clone size: once
CDR3 protein: CASSQGWGMNTEAFF
CDR3 DNA: TGTGCCAGCAGCCAGGGATGGGGCATGAACACTGAAGCTTTCTTT

J gene: TRBJ1-1
D gene: -
V gene: TRBV7-9
clone size: few
CDR3 protein: CASRVTEHTEAFF
CDR3 DNA: TGTGCCAGCAGGGTTACAGAACACACTGAAGCTTTCTTT

J gene: TRBJ2-1
D gene: TRBD2
V gene: TRBV28
clone size: -
CDR3 protein: CASRSSGGKNEQFF
CDR3 DNA: TGTGCCAGCAGATCTAGCGGGGGGAAAAATGAGCAGTTCTTC

J gene: TRBJ1-1
D gene: TRBD1
V gene: TRBV5-1
clone size: many
CDR3 protein: CASSFTGAEVNTEAFF
CDR3 DNA: TGCGCCAGCAGCTTCACAGGGGCGGAGGTGAACACTGAAGCTTTCTTT

J gene: TRBJ2-6
D gene: TRBD2
V gene: TRBV6-2/TRBV6-3
clone size: -
CDR3 protein: CASSPSGLAHNSGANVLTF
CDR3 DNA: TGTGCCAGCAGCCCCTCGGGACTAGCCCATAACTCTGGGGCCAACGTCCTGACTTTC